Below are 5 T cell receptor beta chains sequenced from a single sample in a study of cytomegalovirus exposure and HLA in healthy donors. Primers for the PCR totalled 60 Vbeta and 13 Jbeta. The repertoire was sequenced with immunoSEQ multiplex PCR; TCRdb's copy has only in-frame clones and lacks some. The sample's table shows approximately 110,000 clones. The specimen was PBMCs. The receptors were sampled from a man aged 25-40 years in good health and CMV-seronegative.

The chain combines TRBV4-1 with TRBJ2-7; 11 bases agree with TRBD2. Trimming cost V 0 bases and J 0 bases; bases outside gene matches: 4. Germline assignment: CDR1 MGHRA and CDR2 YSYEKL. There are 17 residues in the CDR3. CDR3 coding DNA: TGCGCCAGCAGCCAAGATCGTACTAGCGGGAGCTCCTACGAGCAGTACTTC. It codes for CASSQDRTSGSSYEQYF.

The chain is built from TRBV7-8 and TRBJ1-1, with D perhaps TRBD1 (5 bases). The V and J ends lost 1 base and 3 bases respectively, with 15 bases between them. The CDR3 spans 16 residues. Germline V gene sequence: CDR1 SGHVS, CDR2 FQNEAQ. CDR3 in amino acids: CASSLGWGGLDTEAFF. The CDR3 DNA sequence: TGTGCCAGCAGCTTAGGATGGGGGGGGTTGGACACTGAAGCTTTCTTT.

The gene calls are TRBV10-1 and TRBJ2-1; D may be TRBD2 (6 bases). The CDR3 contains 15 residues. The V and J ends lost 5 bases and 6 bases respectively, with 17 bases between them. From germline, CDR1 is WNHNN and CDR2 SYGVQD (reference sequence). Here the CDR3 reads CASSMYRERSNEQFF. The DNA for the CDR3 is TGCGCCAGCAGTATGTACCGGGAGCGGTCCAATGAGCAGTTCTTC.

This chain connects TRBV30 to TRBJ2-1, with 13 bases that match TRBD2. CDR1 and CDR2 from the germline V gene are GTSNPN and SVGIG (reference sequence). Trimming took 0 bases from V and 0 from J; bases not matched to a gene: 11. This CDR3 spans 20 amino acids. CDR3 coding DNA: TGTGCCTGGAGTGTCCTTAGGGGACTAGCGGGAAGATTCTCCTACAATGAGCAGTTCTTC. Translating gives CAWSVLRGLAGRFSYNEQFF.

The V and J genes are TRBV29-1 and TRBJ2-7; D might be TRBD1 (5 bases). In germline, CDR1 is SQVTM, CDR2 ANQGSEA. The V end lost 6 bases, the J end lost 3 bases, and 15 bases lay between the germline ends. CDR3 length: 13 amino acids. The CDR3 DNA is TGCAGCGTCGCCGTCGGAAGGGGCTACGAGCAGTACTTC. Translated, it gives CSVAVGRGYEQYF.